This TCR beta chain was captured by sequencing in a study of response to subunit inactivated influenza vaccine. Findings and caveats of the study: With each seasonal influenza vaccination, the authors suggested, few new T cells are recruited.

As regards this clonotype: Its antigen remains unidentified.

Each CDR3 protein gets one entry after TCRdb re-called the RT-PCR reads with MiXCR. Of about 650,000 distinct CDR3 sequences listed, 15% to 18% are singletons. This CDR3 is built from 15 residues. V lost 6 bases and J 4 bases, leaving 16 bases between the germline ends. CDR1 and CDR2 from the germline V gene are MNHNS and SASEGT. This chain joins TRBV6-1 and TRBJ2-1, with unresolved D. The starting material was PBMCs from blood, obtained about 12 days after vaccination. The TCR originated in a man aged 50-60 years who received an inactivated influenza vaccine. The CDR3 DNA reads as TGTGCCAGCAGCCGGTCGGAGACTTCATACAATGAGCAGTTCTTC. It encodes CASSRSETSYNEQFF.